This TCR beta chain was identified during a study of CD8 T cells in ankylosing spondylitis. Whole-study results and caveats: Certain motif variants had earlier appeared in reactive arthritis synovial fluid and blood. One TCR beta motif, made up of about 8 highly homologous variants, appeared characteristic of ankylosing spondylitis blood. Clones tied to disease were said to be significantly enriched in matched ankylosing spondylitis synovial fluid. Relatively scarce in peripheral blood, disease-linked clones were CD8+.

V lost 4 bases and J lost 2; bases outside the gene matches: 4. This CDR3 has 16 residues. Germline CDR1 is KGHDR and CDR2 is SFDVKD. Making the TCR beta libraries involved quantitative 5'-RACE with molecular barcodes. Via MiXCR, TCRdb re-called the 5' RACE reads, giving one row per CDR3 protein. This sample carries about 540,000 distinct CDR3 sequences, about 13% of them seen once, and the ten largest clones take almost 7%. This clonotype was seen only a few times. The antigen is unknown. Sequenced material: blood, either unsorted or a sorted T cell fraction (not recorded which). This clonotype originated in a male donor with ankylosing spondylitis. The chain uses TRBV24-1 and TRBJ2-3; 11 positions match TRBD2. The CDR3 sequence is CATSDGGLAVTDTQYF. The CDR3 region has the DNA TGTGCCACCAGTGACGGGGGACTAGCGGTCACAGATACGCAGTATTTT.